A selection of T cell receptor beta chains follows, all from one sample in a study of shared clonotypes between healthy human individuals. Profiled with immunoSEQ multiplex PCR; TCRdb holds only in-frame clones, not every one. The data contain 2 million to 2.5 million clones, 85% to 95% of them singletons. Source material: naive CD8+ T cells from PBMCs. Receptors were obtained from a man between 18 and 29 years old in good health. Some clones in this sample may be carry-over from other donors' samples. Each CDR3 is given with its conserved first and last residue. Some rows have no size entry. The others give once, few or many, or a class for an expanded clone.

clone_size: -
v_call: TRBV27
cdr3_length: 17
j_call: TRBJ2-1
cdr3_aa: CASSSGTSLSSYNEQFF

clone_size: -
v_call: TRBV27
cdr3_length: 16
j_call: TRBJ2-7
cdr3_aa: CARPHDFVGTYYEQYF

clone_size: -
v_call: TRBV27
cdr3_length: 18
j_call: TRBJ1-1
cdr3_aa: CASSLSAGKTLMNTEAFF

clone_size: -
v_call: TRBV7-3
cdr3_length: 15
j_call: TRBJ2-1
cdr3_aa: CASSPTRLLSNEQFF

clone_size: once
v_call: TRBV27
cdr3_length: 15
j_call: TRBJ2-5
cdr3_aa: CASSFQTGGLETQYF

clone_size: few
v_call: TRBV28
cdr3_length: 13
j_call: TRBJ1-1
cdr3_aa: CASSLAKNTEAFF

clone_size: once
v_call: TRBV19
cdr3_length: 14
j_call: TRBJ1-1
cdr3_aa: CASKDRGRNTEAFF

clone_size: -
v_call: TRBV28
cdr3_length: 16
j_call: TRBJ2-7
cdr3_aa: CASSTPVSGEPYEQYF

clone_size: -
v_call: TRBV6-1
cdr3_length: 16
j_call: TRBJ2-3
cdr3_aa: CASSEGPWLATDTQYF

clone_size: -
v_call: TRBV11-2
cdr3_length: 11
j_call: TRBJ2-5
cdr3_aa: CASEGGETQYF

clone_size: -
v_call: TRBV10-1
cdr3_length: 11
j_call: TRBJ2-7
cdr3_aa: CASSEWGREYF

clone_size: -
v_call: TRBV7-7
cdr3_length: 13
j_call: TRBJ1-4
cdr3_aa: CASSPGQGGKLFF

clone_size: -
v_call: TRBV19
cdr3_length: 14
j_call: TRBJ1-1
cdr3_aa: CASSIQGAVTEAFF

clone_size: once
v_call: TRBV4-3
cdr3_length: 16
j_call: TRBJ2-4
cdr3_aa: CASSPEPGQQKGIQYF

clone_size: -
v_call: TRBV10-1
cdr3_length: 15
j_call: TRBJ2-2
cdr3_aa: CASSEAGTYTGELFF

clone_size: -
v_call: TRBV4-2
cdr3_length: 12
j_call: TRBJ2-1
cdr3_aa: CASSQDQREQFF

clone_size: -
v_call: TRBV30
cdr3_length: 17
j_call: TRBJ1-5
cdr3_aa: CAWSVPGTDYSNQPQHF

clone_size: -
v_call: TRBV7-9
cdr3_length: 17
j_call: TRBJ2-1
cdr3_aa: CASSLDPGLADAYEQFF

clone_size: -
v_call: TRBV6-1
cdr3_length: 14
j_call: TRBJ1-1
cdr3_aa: CASSETGGDGEAFF

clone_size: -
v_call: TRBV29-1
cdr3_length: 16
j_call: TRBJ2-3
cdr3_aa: CSVNVGTSGITDTQYF

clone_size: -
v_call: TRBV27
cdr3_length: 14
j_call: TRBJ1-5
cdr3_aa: CASSLGYSNQPQHF

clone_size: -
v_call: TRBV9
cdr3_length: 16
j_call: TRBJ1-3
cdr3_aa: CASSPWGQSSGNTIYF

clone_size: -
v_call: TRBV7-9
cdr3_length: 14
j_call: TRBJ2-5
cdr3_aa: CASSLAGEQETQYF

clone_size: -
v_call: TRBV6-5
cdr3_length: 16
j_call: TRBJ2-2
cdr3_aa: CASSYPTGLTAGELFF

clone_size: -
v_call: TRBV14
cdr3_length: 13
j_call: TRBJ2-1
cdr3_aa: CASSLTGWAEQFF

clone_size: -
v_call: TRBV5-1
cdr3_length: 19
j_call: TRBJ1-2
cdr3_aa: CASSFLGPQNRGLVYGYTF

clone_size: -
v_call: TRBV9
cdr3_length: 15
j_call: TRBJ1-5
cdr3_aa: CASSVAVSSNQPQHF

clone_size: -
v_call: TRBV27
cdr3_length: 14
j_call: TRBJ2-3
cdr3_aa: CASSLSGDTDTQYF

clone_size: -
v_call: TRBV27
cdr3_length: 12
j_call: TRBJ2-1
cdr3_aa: CASGGDYNEQFF

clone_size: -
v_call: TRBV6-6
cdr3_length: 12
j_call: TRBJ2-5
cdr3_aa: CASSYGRETQYF

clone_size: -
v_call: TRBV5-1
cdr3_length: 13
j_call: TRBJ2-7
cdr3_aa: CASSFSIAYEQYF

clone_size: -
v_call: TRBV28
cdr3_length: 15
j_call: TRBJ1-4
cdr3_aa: CASSSPRFVDEKLFF

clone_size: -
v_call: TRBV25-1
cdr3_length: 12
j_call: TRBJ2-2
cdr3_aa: CASRPPAGELFF

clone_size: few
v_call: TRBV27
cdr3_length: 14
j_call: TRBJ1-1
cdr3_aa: CASSFHRNKAEAFF

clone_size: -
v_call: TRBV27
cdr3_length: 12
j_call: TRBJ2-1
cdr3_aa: CASSFQDNEQFF

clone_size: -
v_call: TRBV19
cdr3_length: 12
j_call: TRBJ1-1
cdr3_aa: CASSYGDTEAFF

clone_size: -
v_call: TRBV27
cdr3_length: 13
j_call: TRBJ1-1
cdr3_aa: CASSFQGGSEAFF

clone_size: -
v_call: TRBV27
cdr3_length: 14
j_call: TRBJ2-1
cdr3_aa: CASSLGSSYNEQFF

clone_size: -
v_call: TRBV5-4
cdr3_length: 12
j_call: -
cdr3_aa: CASSLARYEQYF

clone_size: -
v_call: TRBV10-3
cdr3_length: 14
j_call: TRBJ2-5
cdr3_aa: CAISEYRGQETQYF

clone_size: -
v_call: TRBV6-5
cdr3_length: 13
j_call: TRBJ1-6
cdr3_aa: CASSLRSWGQPSF

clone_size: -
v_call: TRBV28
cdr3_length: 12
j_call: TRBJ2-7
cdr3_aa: CASSPAGYEQYF

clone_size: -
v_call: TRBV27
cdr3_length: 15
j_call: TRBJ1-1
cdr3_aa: CASRISWGGGTEAFF

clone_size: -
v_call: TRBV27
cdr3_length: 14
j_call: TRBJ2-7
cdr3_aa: CASSTAGLAAEQYF

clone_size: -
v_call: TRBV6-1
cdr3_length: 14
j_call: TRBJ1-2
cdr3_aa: CASSTHAGVSGYTF

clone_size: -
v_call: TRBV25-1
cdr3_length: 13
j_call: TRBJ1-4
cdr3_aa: CASSARQGGKLFF

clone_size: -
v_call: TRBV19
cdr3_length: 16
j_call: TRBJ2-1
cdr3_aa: CASSTGLAGGWNEQFF